Following are 30 T cell receptor beta chains from one sample sequenced in a study of cytomegalovirus exposure and HLA in healthy donors. Sequencing used immunoSEQ multiplex PCR; TCRdb keeps in-frame clones, though not all of them. The data contain about 270,000 clones, roughly 85% of them singletons. The sequencing input was PBMCs. These receptors all come from a woman between 18 and 30 years old in good health and CMV-seronegative.

The chain recombines TRBV19 with TRBJ1-5, with TRBD1 matching over 9 bases. This CDR3 comprises 16 residues. Trimming at V came to 5 bases and at J to 2 bases, leaving 7 bases not matched to a gene. Germline CDR1 LNHDA, CDR2 SQIVND (reference sequence). The CDR3 DNA reads TGTGCCAGTAGTCGCCAACAGGGGGCGGGCAATCAGCCCCAGCATTTT. Its translation is CASSRQQGAGNQPQHF.

J is TRBJ1-2 and V is TRBV27; 7 nucleotides line up with TRBD1. The germline V gene has CDR1 MNHEY and CDR2 SMNVEV (reference sequence). The V segment lost 5 bases and the J segment 0 bases; nucleotides outside the gene matches: 0. This CDR3 comprises 13 residues. CDR3 in DNA: TGTGCCAGCAGTGGGACAGCTAACTATGGCTACACCTTC. It yields the protein CASSGTANYGYTF.

This rearrangement joins TRBV10-2 to TRBJ2-1, with TRBD2 matching over 14 bases. The CDR3 consists of 16 residues. V lost 6 bases, J lost 7 bases, and 8 bases stayed unmatched. Germline-derived CDR1 and CDR2 are WSHSY and SAAADI. The CDR3 DNA follows: TGCGCCAGCAGCCGACTAGCGGGAGGGCCAGGAAATGAGCAGTTCTTC. Translation: CASSRLAGGPGNEQFF.

The chain employs TRBV18 and TRBJ2-3; 10 bases agree with TRBD2. The CDR3 sequence is 15 residues long. V shed 8 bases, J shed 4 bases, and the junction held 9 bases outside the gene matches. Germline V gene data show CDR1 as KGHSH and CDR2 as LQKENI. The CDR3 DNA reads as TGTGCCAGCAACGGGATAGCGGGGGGTGCAGATACGCAGTATTTT. Translated, it gives CASNGIAGGADTQYF.

This clone has only one observation. This sequence joins TRBV7-2 and TRBJ1-5, with D tentatively TRBD1 (5 bases). The CDR3 covers 14 residues. CDR1 and CDR2 (germline): SGHTA, FQGNSA. V was pared by 6 bases and J by 0 bases, with 9 bases between. Here the CDR3 DNA reads TGTGCCAGCAGGAAACAGGATAGCAATCAGCCCCAGCATTTT. It encodes CASRKQDSNQPQHF.

The V call is TRBV2, the J call TRBJ2-7, with no clear D. Looked up from germline, CDR1 is SNHLY and CDR2 is FYNNEI. The V and J ends lost 1 base and 3 bases respectively, with 16 bases between them. CDR3 length: 16 amino acids. The CDR3 DNA is TGTGCCAGCAGTGAAGGAGCCCCGGAGTCGTACTACGAGCAGTACTTC. Protein: CASSEGAPESYYEQYF.

J is TRBJ1-1 and V is TRBV12-5; D is undetermined. This CDR3 region has 14 residues. The ends were cut back, 2 bases at V and 3 bases at J, with 10 bases in the middle. Per germline, CDR1 LGHNT and CDR2 FRNRAP. CDR3 bases: TGTGCTAGTGGTTTGTCTCCTCGGGACACTGAAGCTTTCTTT. It is translated as CASGLSPRDTEAFF.

The table lists this clone with a few counts. The J gene is TRBJ1-6, the V gene TRBV19; the D is unclear. V was trimmed by 2 bases and J by 10 bases, leaving 6 bases between them. Germline V gene sequence: CDR1 LNHDA, CDR2 SQIVND (reference sequence). This CDR3 region has 12 residues. The CDR3 nucleotides are TGTGCCAGTAGTATACCGGGATCACCCCTCCACTTT. This sequence encodes CASSIPGSPLHF.

The J gene is TRBJ2-5, the V gene TRBV9; 12 positions agree with TRBD2. J lost 4 bases, V lost 0 bases, and 10 bases had no gene match. Germline V CDR1 and CDR2: SGDLS, YYNGEE. This CDR3 has 18 amino acids. In DNA form, the CDR3 reads TGTGCCAGCAGCGTAGAAGGGGTAACTAGCGGGAGGACAGAGACCCAGTACTTC. Amino acids: CASSVEGVTSGRTETQYF.

This clone occurred a few times. This chain joins TRBV2 and TRBJ2-1; 7 nucleotides align to TRBD1. With 5 bases clipped from V and 0 bases from J, the junction kept 4 bases outside the gene matches. This CDR3 spans 15 amino acids. Germline V gene sequence: CDR1 SNHLY, CDR2 FYNNEI. CDR3 sequence: CASSKDRSSYNEQFF. The CDR3 DNA reads TGTGCCAGCAGTAAGGACAGGAGCTCCTACAATGAGCAGTTCTTC.

CDR3 sequence reads: CASSGAGTRDTQYF. The CDR3 DNA sequence: TGTGCCAGCAGCGGAGCCGGGACTAGAGATACGCAGTATTTT. V gene TRBV7-9 combines with J gene TRBJ2-3; the match to TRBD2 covers 8 bases. CDR1 and CDR2 (germline): SEHNR, FQNEAQ (reference sequence). This CDR3 is 14 amino acids long. V shed 5 bases, J shed 5 bases, and the junction held 6 bases outside the gene matches. The full variable domain, in which reference TRBV7-9 and TRBJ2-3 provide the parts outside the CDR3, is DTGVSQNPRHKITKRGQNVTFRCDPISEHNRLYWYRQTLGQGPEFLTYFQNEAQLEKSRLLSDRFSAERPKGSFSTLEIQRTEQGDSAMYLCASSGAGTRDTQYFGPGTRLTVL.

The CDR3 here is CATTIDRGPTEAFF. DNA for the CDR3: TGTGCCACCACTATAGACAGGGGACCGACTGAAGCTTTCTTT. The chain is built from TRBV15 and TRBJ1-1, with TRBD1 matching over 8 bases. Germline V lookup: CDR1 LNHNV, CDR2 YYDKDF (reference sequence). The CDR3 runs 14 residues. V dropped 7 bases and J dropped 5; count of bases not matched to a gene: 9.

V usage is TRBV9 and J usage is TRBJ2-3; 12 nucleotides line up with TRBD2. The CDR3 is 15 amino acids. Germline CDR1 is SGDLS and CDR2 is YYNGEE. Trimming cost V 6 bases and J 6 bases; bases outside gene matches: 8. The CDR3 region is CASTSGTSGWDTQYF. For the CDR3, the DNA is TGTGCCAGCACCTCCGGGACTAGCGGGTGGGATACGCAGTATTTT. The full variable domain, in which reference TRBV9 and TRBJ2-3 provide the parts outside the CDR3, is DSGVTQTPKHLITATGQRVTLRCSPRSGDLSVYWYQQSLDQGLQFLIQYYNGEERAKGNILERFSAQQFPDLHSELNLSSLELGDSALYFCASTSGTSGWDTQYFGPGTRLTVL.

J is TRBJ1-2 and V is TRBV6-5; 8 positions match TRBD1. In germline, CDR1 is MNHEY, CDR2 SVGAGI. J was trimmed by 2 bases and V by 5 bases; bases with no gene match: 4. The CDR3 loop spans 14 amino acids. CDR3 sequence (DNA): TGTGCCAGCAGTCAACGGACAGGGAACTATGGCTACACCTTC. Translating gives CASSQRTGNYGYTF.

This clone was seen only once. V gene TRBV18 combines with J gene TRBJ2-7, with D tentatively TRBD2 (5 bases). There are 13 residues in the CDR3. The germline V and J ends were trimmed by 3 bases and 5 bases, with 11 bases remaining between them. CDR1 and CDR2 (germline): KGHSH, LQKENI. This CDR3 is CASSPPSGNEQYF. The CDR3 nucleotides are TGTGCCAGCTCACCTCCTTCGGGGAACGAGCAGTACTTC.

CDR3 region: CSVVHREAVRSDGYTF. As DNA, the CDR3 is TGCAGCGTTGTCCACAGGGAAGCGGTTCGGTCGGATGGCTACACCTTC. This chain uses TRBV29-1 with TRBJ1-2, with D perhaps matching TRBD1 (6 bases). V was pared by 4 bases and J by 6 bases, with 24 bases between. Germline V lookup: CDR1 SQVTM, CDR2 ANQGSEA. The CDR3 has 16 residues.

The chain employs TRBV27 and TRBJ1-1; 7 bases are shared with TRBD1. This CDR3 is 13 amino acids long. V was pared by 6 bases and J by 3 bases, with 4 bases of the junction left unmatched. Germline CDR1 and CDR2: MNHEY and SMNVEV (reference sequence). CDR3 loop: CASRVDRHTEAFF. For the CDR3, the DNA is TGTGCCAGCAGGGTGGACAGGCACACTGAAGCTTTCTTT.

The chain combines TRBV11-3 with TRBJ1-2; 9 bases are a match to TRBD1. This CDR3 is built from 19 residues. Germline trimming cut 3 bases from V and 1 base from J; bases unmatched to any gene: 15. The V gene's germline CDR1 is SGHNT and CDR2 YENEEA. The CDR3 loop reads CASSFSTGTGRSHNYGYTF. The CDR3 DNA follows: TGTGCCAGCAGCTTCTCCACTGGGACAGGGCGATCACATAACTATGGCTACACCTTC.

As DNA, the CDR3 is TGTGCCAGCAGTCCCCACGGGGGTCTGAACACTGAAGCTTTCTTT. Translation: CASSPHGGLNTEAFF. The genes are TRBV6-5 and TRBJ1-1; tentatively, D is TRBD1 (5 bases). The CDR3 extends over 15 amino acids. The V gene lost 5 bases and the J gene lost 0 bases, with 13 bases spanning the gap. Germline CDR1 MNHEY, CDR2 SVGAGI.

The chain uses TRBV7-2 and TRBJ1-1, with TRBD1 identical over 10 bases. J lost 7 bases, V lost 2 bases, and 1 base had no gene match. The CDR3 sequence is 13 residues long. Looked up from germline, CDR1 is SGHTA and CDR2 is FQGNSA. The CDR3 DNA follows: TGTGCCAGCAGCTTACGGGACAGGGGTGAAGCTTTCTTT. As protein: CASSLRDRGEAFF.

V gene TRBV19 combines with J gene TRBJ2-3; D unclear. The V end lost 7 bases, the J end lost 3 bases, and 5 bases lay between the germline ends. Germline loops: CDR1 LNHDA, CDR2 SQIVND (reference sequence). The CDR3 sequence is 11 residues long. The CDR3 protein is CASTHTDTQYF. The CDR3 DNA reads as TGTGCCAGTACCCATACAGATACGCAGTATTTT.

The V and J genes are TRBV27 and TRBJ1-2, with TRBD1 matching over 7 bases. The V gene end was trimmed by 5 bases and the J gene end by 4 bases; junction bases not matched to a gene: 4. Per germline, CDR1 MNHEY and CDR2 SMNVEV (reference sequence). There are 13 residues in the CDR3. The DNA of the CDR3 is TGTGCCAGCAGTCCACAGGGGATCTATGGCTACACCTTC. Translating gives CASSPQGIYGYTF.

The chain links TRBV5-1 to TRBJ1-2; TRBD1 agrees at 9 bases. Looked up from germline, CDR1 is SGHRS and CDR2 is YFSETQ. V gave up 3 bases and J gave up 6 bases; unmatched junction bases: 9. The CDR3 is 15 amino acids. CDR3 amino acids: CASSWRQGVFDGYTF. The CDR3 coding sequence is TGCGCCAGCAGCTGGAGACAGGGGGTCTTCGATGGCTACACCTTC.

The J gene is TRBJ1-2, the V gene TRBV4-3; TRBD1 matches at 8 bases. This CDR3 spans 14 amino acids. V lost 5 bases, J lost 5 bases, and 7 bases stayed unmatched. Per germline, CDR1 LGHNA and CDR2 YSLEER. The CDR3 reads CASSVLGQEYGYTF. CDR3 DNA sequence: TGCGCCAGCAGCGTATTGGGACAGGAGTATGGCTACACCTTC.

This chain joins TRBV4-1 and TRBJ2-7; the match to TRBD2 covers 9 bases. Germline CDR1 reads MGHRA; CDR2 reads YSYEKL. The CDR3 is made up of 16 amino acids. After removal of 1 base from V and 0 bases from J, the junction contained 4 bases not matched to a gene. The CDR3 sequence: CASSQGLADNSYEQYF. The CDR3 nucleotides are TGCGCCAGCAGCCAAGGACTAGCGGATAACTCCTACGAGCAGTACTTC.

V gene TRBV9 combines with J gene TRBJ1-1; 7 bases are shared with TRBD1. The V segment lost 0 bases and the J segment 5 bases; nucleotides outside the gene matches: 1. CDR1 and CDR2 from the germline V gene are SGDLS and YYNGEE. The CDR3 runs 13 residues. DNA of the CDR3: TGTGCCAGCAGCGTAGAACAGGGGACTGAAGCTTTCTTT. Amino acid sequence: CASSVEQGTEAFF.

The chain uses TRBV11-3 and TRBJ2-1; D might be TRBD1 (5 bases). The CDR3 contains 13 residues. Trimming cost V 1 base and J 7 bases, with 8 bases left between them. CDR1 is SGHNT, CDR2 YENEEA, per germline. The CDR3 coding sequence is TGTGCCAGCAGCTTAGTAGGGGTGAATGAGCAGTTCTTC. As protein: CASSLVGVNEQFF.

The rearrangement joins TRBV18 to TRBJ1-5; D gene ambiguous. The V and J ends lost 0 bases and 0 bases respectively, with 12 bases between them. The germline gives CDR1 KGHSH, CDR2 LQKENI. This CDR3 spans 17 amino acids. The CDR3 DNA is TGTGCCAGCTCACCACCGATACCAGGAATTAGCAATCAGCCCCAGCATTTT. Its translation: CASSPPIPGISNQPQHF. Variable domain in full (rest from reference TRBV18 and TRBJ1-5): NAGVMQNPRHLVRRRGQEARLRCSPMKGHSHVYWYRQLPEEGLKFMVYLQKENIIDESGMPKERFSAEFPKEGPSILRIQQVVRGDSAAYFCASSPPIPGISNQPQHFGDGTRLSIL.

V is TRBV5-4 and J is TRBJ2-5; 13 bases agree with TRBD2. V was pared by 4 bases and J by 5 bases, with 11 bases of the junction left unmatched. The V gene's germline CDR1 is SGHNT and CDR2 YYREEE (reference sequence). This CDR3 contains 17 residues. Here the CDR3 DNA reads TGTGCCAGCAGCACTTGGACTAGCGGGAGAGGGGGGGAGACCCAGTACTTC. Amino acids: CASSTWTSGRGGETQYF.

Notes on this clone: The same CDR3 can be traced to other DNA sequences in this sample. The chain recombines TRBV27 with TRBJ1-2; a possible D gene is TRBD1 (6 bases). Germline loops: CDR1 MNHEY, CDR2 SMNVEV (reference sequence). The CDR3 has 13 residues. The V gene lost 2 bases and the J gene lost 5 bases, with 9 bases spanning the gap. Written as DNA, the CDR3 is TGTGCCAGCAGTTTAAGGGGGGGATATGGCTACACCTTC. Protein product: CASSLRGGYGYTF.